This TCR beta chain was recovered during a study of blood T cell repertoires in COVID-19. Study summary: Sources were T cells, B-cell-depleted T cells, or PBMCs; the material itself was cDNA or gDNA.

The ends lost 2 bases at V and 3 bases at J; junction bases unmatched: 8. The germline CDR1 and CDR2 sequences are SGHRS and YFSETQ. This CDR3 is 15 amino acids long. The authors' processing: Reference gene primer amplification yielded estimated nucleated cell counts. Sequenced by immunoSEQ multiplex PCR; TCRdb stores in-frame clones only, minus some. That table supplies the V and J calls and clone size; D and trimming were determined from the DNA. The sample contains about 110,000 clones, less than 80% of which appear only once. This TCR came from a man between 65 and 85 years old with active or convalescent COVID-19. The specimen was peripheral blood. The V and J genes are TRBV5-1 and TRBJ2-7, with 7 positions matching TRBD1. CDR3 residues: CASSLSGTVSYEQYF. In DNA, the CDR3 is TGCGCCAGCAGCTTATCCGGGACAGTAAGCTACGAGCAGTACTTC.